The rows below give T cell receptor beta chains drawn from one sample of a study of T-cell memory formation after mild COVID-19. TCRdb re-derived calls from the 5' RACE reads in MiXCR, one entry per CDR3 protein. This sample yields 400,000 to 500,000 distinct CDR3 sequences, of which around 20% are seen a single time; around 8% belongs to the top ten. The source material was PBMCs or a T cell subset sorted from them (not recorded which). All receptors derive from an adult woman who had mild COVID-19 (a few samples of this study predate the infection). Cell type and time point are not known. Each CDR3 is given with its conserved first and last residue. Each record gives: J gene, V gene, D gene, clone size, CDR3 DNA, CDR3 protein. The D gene is left open where the match is weak. Where a row states a size, it is once, few, many or the class of an expanded clone; other rows omit it.

J gene: TRBJ2-7
V gene: TRBV6-2/TRBV6-3
D gene: -
clone size: -
CDR3 DNA: TGTGCCAGCAGTCGAAGGACCGCGGCCGAGCAGTACTTC
CDR3 protein: CASSRRTAAEQYF

J gene: TRBJ2-3
V gene: TRBV7-6
D gene: -
clone size: -
CDR3 DNA: TGTGCCAGCAGCTTATACTTTGGGGGAAGCACAGATACGCAGTATTTT
CDR3 protein: CASSLYFGGSTDTQYF

J gene: TRBJ2-7
V gene: TRBV7-3
D gene: -
clone size: few
CDR3 DNA: TGTGCCATCTCTAGGACCGCGAAACCCTACGAGCAGTACTTC
CDR3 protein: CAISRTAKPYEQYF

J gene: TRBJ2-2
V gene: TRBV7-7
D gene: -
clone size: -
CDR3 DNA: TGTGCCAGCAGCCCCCGCCTCAGGGGAGTTTCCGGGGAGCTGTTTTTT
CDR3 protein: CASSPRLRGVSGELFF

J gene: TRBJ2-1
V gene: TRBV7-9
D gene: TRBD2
clone size: -
CDR3 DNA: TGTGCCAGCAGCTTAATGGCGTATTTAGCGGGAGGTGGTAATGAGCAGTTCTTC
CDR3 protein: CASSLMAYLAGGGNEQFF

J gene: TRBJ2-7
V gene: TRBV7-2
D gene: TRBD2
clone size: few
CDR3 DNA: TGTGCCAGCAGCTTAGATATAGCGGGAGCCTCCTACGAGCAGTACTTC
CDR3 protein: CASSLDIAGASYEQYF

J gene: TRBJ1-2
V gene: TRBV5-1
D gene: -
clone size: once
CDR3 DNA: TGCGCCAGCAGCTCTCTACCCCTTACCTTACAGGAAGGAGCTAACTATGGCTACACCTTC
CDR3 protein: CASSSLPLTLQEGANYGYTF

J gene: TRBJ2-7
V gene: TRBV10-3
D gene: -
clone size: -
CDR3 DNA: TGTGCCATCAGTGAGCAAGGTGGGGAAGCCTACGAGCAGTACTTC
CDR3 protein: CAISEQGGEAYEQYF

J gene: TRBJ2-5
V gene: TRBV5-6
D gene: TRBD2
clone size: -
CDR3 DNA: TGTGCCAGCAGTCGGCTAGCGGGAGGGGTGAAGACCCAGTACTTC
CDR3 protein: CASSRLAGGVKTQYF

J gene: TRBJ2-7
V gene: TRBV19
D gene: -
clone size: -
CDR3 DNA: TGTGCCAGTAGTATCTTAGGACCCTCCTTAGTTGGCGAGCAGTACTTC
CDR3 protein: CASSILGPSLVGEQYF

J gene: TRBJ2-7
V gene: TRBV5-1
D gene: -
clone size: few
CDR3 DNA: TGCGCCAGCAGCCCGACCCGGGGCTACGAGCAGTACTTC
CDR3 protein: CASSPTRGYEQYF

J gene: TRBJ2-5
V gene: TRBV6-6
D gene: TRBD1
clone size: -
CDR3 DNA: TGTGCCAGCAGTTCGGGCACAGGGGGCGGGGAGACCCAGTACTTC
CDR3 protein: CASSSGTGGGETQYF

J gene: TRBJ1-1
V gene: TRBV2
D gene: -
clone size: -
CDR3 DNA: TGTGCCAGCAGTGCTGGGGAGCTGGCCACTGAAGCTTTCTTT
CDR3 protein: CASSAGELATEAFF

J gene: TRBJ2-6
V gene: TRBV24-1
D gene: TRBD1
clone size: few
CDR3 DNA: TGTGCCACTTCCTGGGAGAGGGACAGGGGCTCTGGGGCCAACGTCCTGACTTTC
CDR3 protein: CATSWERDRGSGANVLTF

J gene: TRBJ1-1
V gene: TRBV12-3/TRBV12-4
D gene: TRBD1
clone size: few
CDR3 DNA: TGTGCCAGCAGCCCCCAGGGGGTTCGGACTGAAGCTTTCTTT
CDR3 protein: CASSPQGVRTEAFF

J gene: TRBJ2-7
V gene: TRBV6-2/TRBV6-3
D gene: TRBD2
clone size: few
CDR3 DNA: TGTGCCAGCAGCGGACTAGCGGGAGATTTGAGCTCCTACGAGCAGTACTTC
CDR3 protein: CASSGLAGDLSSYEQYF

J gene: TRBJ2-5
V gene: TRBV6-5
D gene: TRBD2
clone size: few
CDR3 DNA: TGTGCCAGCAGTTACACTAGCGGGTCCCAAGAGACCCAGTACTTC
CDR3 protein: CASSYTSGSQETQYF

J gene: TRBJ2-7
V gene: TRBV18
D gene: -
clone size: -
CDR3 DNA: TGTGCCAGCTCACCACAGGAGCAGGGCTACGAGCAGTACTTC
CDR3 protein: CASSPQEQGYEQYF

J gene: TRBJ1-2
V gene: TRBV7-8
D gene: -
clone size: -
CDR3 DNA: TGTGCCAGCAGCTTAGGGCAGGGGAAGACGGGCTACACCTTC
CDR3 protein: CASSLGQGKTGYTF

J gene: TRBJ2-1
V gene: TRBV9
D gene: TRBD2
clone size: -
CDR3 DNA: TGTGCCAGCAGCGCCTTTTCCGGGACTAGCGATGAGCAGTTCTTC
CDR3 protein: CASSAFSGTSDEQFF

J gene: TRBJ2-1
V gene: TRBV7-6
D gene: -
clone size: -
CDR3 DNA: TGTGCCAGTTCAGCGGGTACACGGAATGAGCAGTTCTTC
CDR3 protein: CASSAGTRNEQFF

J gene: TRBJ2-5
V gene: TRBV4-1
D gene: TRBD2
clone size: few
CDR3 DNA: TGCGCCAGCAGCAACCTCGGGACTATCGAAGAGACCCAGTACTTC
CDR3 protein: CASSNLGTIEETQYF

J gene: TRBJ1-3
V gene: TRBV12-3/TRBV12-4
D gene: -
clone size: many
CDR3 DNA: TGTGCCAGCAGCACAGGGTATCAAGACACCATATATTTT
CDR3 protein: CASSTGYQDTIYF

J gene: TRBJ2-3
V gene: TRBV6-1
D gene: TRBD2
clone size: few
CDR3 DNA: TGTGCCAGCAGTGAAGCGGAGCGGGGGGGCCTCAGTACGCAGTATTTT
CDR3 protein: CASSEAERGGLSTQYF

J gene: TRBJ2-1
V gene: TRBV5-5
D gene: -
clone size: -
CDR3 DNA: TGTGCCAGCAGCTTTACCTCTTACCGGGGCAATGAGCAGTTCTTC
CDR3 protein: CASSFTSYRGNEQFF

J gene: TRBJ2-4
V gene: TRBV12-3/TRBV12-4
D gene: -
clone size: few
CDR3 DNA: TGTGCCAGCAGTTTGCGAGAGAAAAACATTCAGTACTTC
CDR3 protein: CASSLREKNIQYF

J gene: TRBJ2-1
V gene: TRBV20-1
D gene: -
clone size: few
CDR3 DNA: TGCAGTGCTAGAGATCGGGGCCAGGAATGGAGCTCCTACAATGAGCAGTTCTTC
CDR3 protein: CSARDRGQEWSSYNEQFF

J gene: TRBJ2-7
V gene: TRBV25-1
D gene: TRBD2
clone size: -
CDR3 DNA: TGTGCCAGCAGAGGGACTACGGGTGAGCAGTACTTC
CDR3 protein: CASRGTTGEQYF

J gene: TRBJ1-1
V gene: TRBV5-1
D gene: -
clone size: -
CDR3 DNA: TGCGCCAGCAGCTTAAGCAGGCAGATGAACACTGAAGCTTTCTTT
CDR3 protein: CASSLSRQMNTEAFF

J gene: TRBJ2-1
V gene: TRBV6-1
D gene: -
clone size: few
CDR3 DNA: TGTGCCAGCAGTGAACTAGGGGACCACAATGAGCAGTTCTTC
CDR3 protein: CASSELGDHNEQFF

J gene: TRBJ2-5
V gene: TRBV5-6
D gene: -
clone size: -
CDR3 DNA: TGTGCCAGCAGCTTGTTACAGGGACAAGAGACCCAGTACTTC
CDR3 protein: CASSLLQGQETQYF

J gene: TRBJ1-1
V gene: TRBV30
D gene: -
clone size: -
CDR3 DNA: TGTGCCTGGAGTGAGTCCAGTGTCACTGAAGCTTTCTTT
CDR3 protein: CAWSESSVTEAFF

J gene: TRBJ2-7
V gene: TRBV4-1
D gene: -
clone size: few
CDR3 DNA: TGCGCCAGCAGCCAAGGACCTCGGGCTAGCACCTACGAGCAGTACTTC
CDR3 protein: CASSQGPRASTYEQYF

J gene: TRBJ1-5
V gene: TRBV6-1
D gene: -
clone size: -
CDR3 DNA: TGTGCCAGCAGGCCCCTCCAAGAAAGCAATCAGCCCCAGCATTTT
CDR3 protein: CASRPLQESNQPQHF

J gene: TRBJ2-1
V gene: TRBV7-8
D gene: -
clone size: few
CDR3 DNA: TGTGCCAGCAGCCCAGCGGCGAGCGGAGATTCCTACAATGAGCAGTTCTTC
CDR3 protein: CASSPAASGDSYNEQFF

J gene: TRBJ1-1
V gene: TRBV7-3
D gene: TRBD1
clone size: -
CDR3 DNA: TGTGCCAGCAGCTCTCAGACAGGGGGCAAGACTGAAGCTTTCTTT
CDR3 protein: CASSSQTGGKTEAFF

J gene: TRBJ1-1
V gene: TRBV20-1
D gene: -
clone size: few
CDR3 DNA: TGCAGTGCTAGTTCTGACACTGAAGCTTTCTTT
CDR3 protein: CSASSDTEAFF

J gene: TRBJ2-1
V gene: TRBV6-5
D gene: -
clone size: -
CDR3 DNA: TGTGCCAGCAGTTACTCCAGGAACAATGAGCAGTTCTTC
CDR3 protein: CASSYSRNNEQFF

J gene: TRBJ1-1
V gene: TRBV18
D gene: -
clone size: -
CDR3 DNA: TGTGCCAGCTCACCAGGGACGGGCGGTTTCGTTATGAACACTGAAGCTTTCTTT
CDR3 protein: CASSPGTGGFVMNTEAFF

J gene: TRBJ2-1
V gene: TRBV4-2
D gene: TRBD2
clone size: -
CDR3 DNA: TGTGCCAGCAGCCCGGTGATAGCGGGAGTCAATGAGCAGTTCTTC
CDR3 protein: CASSPVIAGVNEQFF

J gene: TRBJ1-1
V gene: TRBV20-1
D gene: -
clone size: few
CDR3 DNA: TGCAGTGCCTTGGGACGGACGAACACTGAAGCTTTCTTT
CDR3 protein: CSALGRTNTEAFF

J gene: TRBJ2-5
V gene: TRBV20-1
D gene: -
clone size: few
CDR3 DNA: TGCAGTGCTAGAGGCTTCTGGGGGGACTCTCAAGAGACCCAGTACTTC
CDR3 protein: CSARGFWGDSQETQYF

J gene: TRBJ1-2
V gene: TRBV9
D gene: TRBD1
clone size: -
CDR3 DNA: TGTGCCAGCAGCGTACAGACAGGGGGCTTCTATGGCTACACCTTC
CDR3 protein: CASSVQTGGFYGYTF

J gene: TRBJ1-1
V gene: TRBV7-9
D gene: -
clone size: few
CDR3 DNA: TGTGCCAGCAGCCTCGGACCGAGCAGCACTGAAGCTTTCTTT
CDR3 protein: CASSLGPSSTEAFF

J gene: TRBJ2-4
V gene: TRBV29-1
D gene: -
clone size: -
CDR3 DNA: TGCAGCGTTGCAGGGGACAACATTCAGTACTTC
CDR3 protein: CSVAGDNIQYF